The rows below give T cell receptor beta chains drawn from one sample of a study of shared clonotypes between healthy human individuals. Measured with immunoSEQ multiplex PCR; TCRdb has only the in-frame clones, and not every one. The sample has over a million clones, approximately 72% seen once. Sequencing was carried out using memory CD4+ T cells sorted from blood. The receptors here all came from a man younger than 30 in good health. CDR3s include the opening cysteine and the closing phenylalanine or tryptophan. Each record gives: D gene, clone size, V gene, J gene, CDR3 DNA, CDR3 protein. The D gene is left open where the match is weak. Where a row states a size, it is once, few, many or the class of an expanded clone; other rows omit it.

>NA|NA|TRBV5-1|TRBJ2-5
TGCGCCAGCAGCTATTGGGGAGGTAGCCCCCAAGAGACCCAGTACTTC
CASSYWGGSPQETQYF
>TRBD2|NA|TRBV9|TRBJ2-1
TGTGCCAGCAGCGATGGGAGGGGCTCCTACAATGAGCAGTTCTTC
CASSDGRGSYNEQFF
>NA|NA|TRBV4-1|TRBJ1-1
TGCGCCAGCAGCCAAGATTTTACAGGGAACACTGAAGCTTTCTTT
CASSQDFTGNTEAFF
>NA|NA|TRBV10-1|TRBJ2-1
TGCGCCAGCAGTGTAAGGGGTCGGGACAATGAGCAGTTCTTC
CASSVRGRDNEQFF
>NA|few|TRBV28|TRBJ1-1
TGTGCCTCCCGGGGGACAAAGAACACTGAAGCTTTCTTT
CASRGTKNTEAFF
>TRBD1|NA|TRBV6-4|TRBJ2-2
TGTGCCAGCTCACAGGGGGCGAACACCGGGGAGCTGTTTTTT
CASSQGANTGELFF
>NA|NA|TRBV7-9|TRBJ2-7
TGTGCCAGCAGCTTAGGGGCTTACGACGAGCAGTACTTC
CASSLGAYDEQYF
>NA|few|TRBV6-1|TRBJ1-2
TGTGCCAGCAGTGAAGCATGGGTAAGGGGCTACACCTTC
CASSEAWVRGYTF
>TRBD1|once|TRBV6-1|TRBJ2-7
TGTGCCAGCAGCAGGGGGCACTACGAGCAGTACTTC
CASSRGHYEQYF
>TRBD2|NA|TRBV5-1|TRBJ2-5
TGCGCCAGCAGCCCGGTGTTAGCGGGAGAGACCCAGTACTTC
CASSPVLAGETQYF
>NA|NA|TRBV15|TRBJ2-7
TGTGCCACCAGCAGACTAGACTTATACGAGCAGTACTTC
CATSRLDLYEQYF
>TRBD1|NA|TRBV10-1|TRBJ1-3
TGCGCCAGCAGTGCCGCCGGGACAGGCTTCTCTGGAAACACCATATATTTT
CASSAAGTGFSGNTIYF
>NA|NA|TRBV7-2|TRBJ2-1
TGTGCCAGCAGCCTGACTAGTGGATACAATGAGCAGTTCTTC
CASSLTSGYNEQFF
>TRBD1|NA|TRBV9|TRBJ1-2
TGTGCCAGCAGCGGACAGGGAGTGGACTATGGCTACACCTTC
CASSGQGVDYGYTF
>NA|NA|TRBV5-5|TRBJ2-6
TGTGCCAGCAGCTTGGGTGGATCCCCCTCTGGGGCCAACGTCCTGACTTTC
CASSLGGSPSGANVLTF
>TRBD1|once|TRBV5-1|TRBJ1-6
TGCGCCAGCAGCTTGGCATCCGGGACAGGGGGCAGACCCCTCCACTTT
CASSLASGTGGRPLHF
>NA|once|TRBV11-3|TRBJ2-2
TGTGCCAGCAGCTCCAAGACTAGCGGGGAGCTGTTTTTT
CASSSKTSGELFF
>TRBD2|NA|TRBV4-3|TRBJ2-1
TGCGCCAGCAGCCAAGGGGGAGGGTATGAGCAGTTCTTC
CASSQGGGYEQFF
>NA|NA|TRBV7-2|TRBJ2-1
TGTGCCAGCAGCTTCCGGGCCTTCAATGAGCAGTTCTTC
CASSFRAFNEQFF
>NA|NA|TRBV19|TRBJ1-5
TGTGCCAGTAGTAGCGGACAGCCCCAGCATTTT
CASSSGQPQHF
>NA|NA|TRBV5-1|TRBJ1-1
TGCGCCAGCAGCATCGGGGAGGTGTTCGCTGAAGCTTTCTTT
CASSIGEVFAEAFF
>TRBD2|NA|TRBV11-2|TRBJ2-1
TGTGCCAGCAGCTCAGTTGGACTAGCGGGAAGCTCCTACAATGAGCAGTTCTTC
CASSSVGLAGSSYNEQFF
>NA|NA|TRBV30|TRBJ2-3
TGTGCCTGGAGTGTAGGCCTGTCTAGCACAGATACGCAGTATTTT
CAWSVGLSSTDTQYF
>NA|many|TRBV6-5|TRBJ1-1
TGTGCCATCCCGTCCGGAGAACAAGTGGGAGCTTTCTTT
CAIPSGEQVGAFF
>NA|NA|TRBV18|TRBJ2-1
TGTGCCAGCTCACCACGGCGGGTTTACAATGAGCAGTTCTTC
CASSPRRVYNEQFF
>TRBD1|NA|TRBV27|TRBJ1-4
TGTGCCAGCAGTTTGTTCCCACCGGGACAGGGTGCGGAAAAACTGTTTTTT
CASSLFPPGQGAEKLFF
>TRBD2|NA|TRBV5-5|TRBJ2-1
TGTGCCAGCATCGGGACTATATCAATTGTGTTCTTC
CASIGTISIVFF
>NA|NA|TRBV5-6|TRBJ2-1
TGTGCCAGCAGCTTCCCCGACGGGGACAATGAGCAGTTCTTC
CASSFPDGDNEQFF
>TRBD2|NA|TRBV5-1|TRBJ2-5
TGCGCCAGCAGCCCGGGACTAGCGGGAGGGCCGTACCAAGAGACCCAGTACTTC
CASSPGLAGGPYQETQYF
>TRBD2|NA|TRBV5-6|TRBJ2-7
TGTGCCAGCAGCTTCGGACTAGCGGGGGGCTACGAGCAGTACTTC
CASSFGLAGGYEQYF
>NA|NA|TRBV19|TRBJ2-2
TGTGCCAGTAGTATAACTGTAGGGCTTTCGGGGGAGCTGTTTTTT
CASSITVGLSGELFF
>NA|NA|TRBV30|TRBJ1-4
TGTGCCTGGAGTGCCGGGACGGTAACTAATGAAAAACTGTTTTTT
CAWSAGTVTNEKLFF
>NA|few|TRBV30|TRBJ2-7
TGTGCCTGGAGTGTACCCCCCATATACGAGCAGTACTTC
CAWSVPPIYEQYF
>TRBD2|NA|TRBV18|TRBJ2-1
TGTGCCAGCTCACCAGTGCTAGCGGGAGGCTCCTACAATGAGCAGTTCTTC
CASSPVLAGGSYNEQFF
>TRBD2|NA|TRBV6-6|TRBJ2-3
TGTGCCAGCAGGGCGGGACTAGCGGGAGATACGCAGTATTTT
CASRAGLAGDTQYF
>TRBD1|NA|TRBV2|TRBJ2-5
TGTGCCAGCAGACTGGGACAGTGGGACCAAGAGACCCAGTACTTC
CASRLGQWDQETQYF
>TRBD1|NA|TRBV19|TRBJ2-1
TGTGCCAGTAGTATAAGGACAGGGGGATCTTATGAGCAGTTCTTC
CASSIRTGGSYEQFF
>NA|few|TRBV7-2|TRBJ1-6
TGTGCCAGCAGCTTAGGTCGAACGATTAATTCACCCCTCCACTTT
CASSLGRTINSPLHF
>TRBD2|NA|TRBV18|TRBJ2-7
TGTGCCAGCTCACCACCCAGCGGGATGGGCTACGAGCAGTACTTC
CASSPPSGMGYEQYF
>TRBD1|few|TRBV5-4|TRBJ1-6
TGTGCCAGCGGGGCGTCGACAGGGAATTCACCCCTCCACTTT
CASGASTGNSPLHF
>NA|NA|TRBV25-1|TRBJ1-4
TGTGCCAGCAGTTTACCAGGTTCGACTAATGAAAAACTGTTTTTT
CASSLPGSTNEKLFF
>NA|few|TRBV9|TRBJ2-2
TGTGCCAGCAGCGTCCCTTCTTCGGGGCGCGGGGAGCTGTTTTTT
CASSVPSSGRGELFF
>TRBD1|few|TRBV5-6|TRBJ2-3
TGTGCCAGCAGCTTGAGGGGGCGAAGCACAGATACGCAGTATTTT
CASSLRGRSTDTQYF
>TRBD1|NA|TRBV27|TRBJ2-1
TGTGCCAGCAGTATTCCGACAGGGGGCAGTAGGTACAATGAGCAGTTCTTC
CASSIPTGGSRYNEQFF
>TRBD2|few|TRBV4-3|TRBJ2-1
TGCGCCAGCAGCCAAGCAGCTGGGACTAGAATTTACAATGAGCAGTTCTTC
CASSQAAGTRIYNEQFF
>TRBD1|NA|TRBV28|TRBJ1-6
TGTGCCAGCAGTTTACGGGGACAGGGGTATTCACCCCTCCACTTT
CASSLRGQGYSPLHF
>NA|once|TRBV5-1|TRBJ2-7
TGCGCCAGCAGCTTGGTGTCAGAGGCTGTCAGCTACGAGCAGTACTTC
CASSLVSEAVSYEQYF
>NA|NA|TRBV27|TRBJ1-1
TGTGCCAGCAGAGCTATATCGAGGGGGGGCACTGAAGCTTTCTTT
CASRAISRGGTEAFF
>NA|NA|TRBV5-1|TRBJ2-5
TGCGCCAGCAGCTTGAGTGCTTCGGGCCAAGAGACCCAGTACTTC
CASSLSASGQETQYF
>NA|NA|TRBV6-5|TRBJ2-7
TGTGCCAGCAGTAGGACAGCCAGCTCCTACGAGCAGTACTTC
CASSRTASSYEQYF
>TRBD1|once|TRBV11-2|TRBJ2-5
TGTGCCAGCAGCTTGGGACAGGGTAAAGGGGAGACCCAGTACTTC
CASSLGQGKGETQYF
>NA|NA|TRBV5-1|TRBJ1-1
TGCGCCAGCAGCCTTCTTTCGGGGCTGAACACTGAAGCTTTCTTT
CASSLLSGLNTEAFF
>NA|NA|TRBV19|TRBJ2-1
TGTGCCAGTAGTACCGGTTATGAGCAGTTCTTC
CASSTGYEQFF
>NA|NA|TRBV6-1|TRBJ1-5
TGTGCCAGCAGCCAGGCGGGTCGCAATCAGCCCCAGCATTTT
CASSQAGRNQPQHF
>NA|NA|TRBV19|TRBJ1-5
TGTGCCAGTAGTTCTGTTGGTTTGGGTCAGCCCCAGCATTTT
CASSSVGLGQPQHF
>TRBD2|NA|TRBV29-1|TRBJ2-1
TGCAGCGCTTTAGCGGGGGGGCGGCATGAGCAGTTCTTC
CSALAGGRHEQFF
>TRBD1|few|TRBV6-1|TRBJ1-2
TGTGCCAGCAGTGAAGGGAGGACAGGCGATGGCTACACCTTC
CASSEGRTGDGYTF
>NA|once|TRBV5-1|TRBJ1-2
TGCGCCAGCAGCGGGGGACCCCGGGTCGACTATGGCTACACCTTC
CASSGGPRVDYGYTF
>NA|many|TRBV28|TRBJ1-2
TGTGCCAGCAGGGGGGGTTATGAGATTCTGGGGAGGTCCCTTGGCTACACCTTC
CASRGGYEILGRSLGYTF